The rows below give T cell receptor beta chains drawn from one sample of a study of beta chain features in type 1 diabetes. Data came from immunoSEQ multiplex PCR; TCRdb stores just in-frame clones and leaves some out. The data contain hundreds of thousands of clones, approximately 11% of them singletons. Sequencing was carried out using naive CD4+ T cells from blood. The receptors derive from a man in his thirties or forties with type 1 diabetes. Both conserved end residues are part of each CDR3. D genes are given only for firm matches. Clone size is shown for a subset of rows, as once, few, many or a class of expanded clone.

abundance | j_gene | d_gene | v_gene | CDR3nt | CDR3aa
few | TRBJ2-3 | NA | TRBV11-2 | TGTGCCAGCAGCCTCCCTCCTCCGGGCACAGATACGCAGTATTTT | CASSLPPPGTDTQYF
NA | TRBJ2-7 | NA | TRBV5-4 | TGTGCCAGCAGCTCCGCGGGGGCAGGGCGGTCTGGCGAGCAGTACTTC | CASSSAGAGRSGEQYF
NA | TRBJ1-2 | TRBD1 | TRBV4-1 | TGCGCCAGCAGCCAACAGGGACAGGGAGGGGCATTCTATGGCTACACCTTC | CASSQQGQGGAFYGYTF
few | TRBJ1-5 | NA | TRBV6-1 | TGTGCCAGCAGTGAACAGGGAAGCAATCAGCCCCAGCATTTT | CASSEQGSNQPQHF
few | TRBJ2-5 | TRBD2 | TRBV7-9 | TGTGCCAGCAGCTTTGGAGCGGGGGAGGTAGAGACCCAGTACTTC | CASSFGAGEVETQYF
few | TRBJ2-7 | TRBD1 | TRBV5-4 | TGTGCCAGCAGCCAGGACAGGGCCTACGAGCAGTACTTC | CASSQDRAYEQYF
few | TRBJ1-2 | NA | TRBV4-3 | TGCGCCAGCAGCCAAGCTCGGGGGGGAGGCTATGGCTACACCTTC | CASSQARGGGYGYTF
NA | TRBJ2-2 | NA | TRBV5-1 | TGCGCCAGCAGCCTATCCAGGACCGGGGAGCTGTTTTTT | CASSLSRTGELFF
NA | TRBJ2-6 | TRBD2 | TRBV9 | TGTGCCAGCAGCAAACGGACTAGTTTGGTCCCTGGGGCCAACGTCCTGACTTTC | CASSKRTSLVPGANVLTF
few | TRBJ2-5 | NA | TRBV6-6 | TGTGCCAGCACCTCCGACGGGAGTCTGTGGGAGACCCAGTACTTC | CASTSDGSLWETQYF
NA | TRBJ2-1 | TRBD2 | TRBV19 | TGTGCCAGTAGTATCGCGGGGGTTATAAATGAGCAGTTCTTC | CASSIAGVINEQFF
NA | TRBJ1-2 | TRBD1 | TRBV11-2 | TGTGCCAGCAGCCCCACGACAGGGAACTATGGCTACACCTTC | CASSPTTGNYGYTF
few | TRBJ1-1 | NA | TRBV9 | TGTGCCAGCAGCGTATCAGACAGTAACACTGAAGCTTTCTTT | CASSVSDSNTEAFF
NA | TRBJ2-7 | TRBD1 | TRBV15 | TGTGCCACCAGCAGAGACGCCGGGACAGGGTCAACCGAGCAGTACTTC | CATSRDAGTGSTEQYF
NA | TRBJ2-5 | NA | TRBV9 | TGTGCCAGCAGCGTAGACCAGAAGGAGACCCAGTACTTC | CASSVDQKETQYF
NA | TRBJ2-7 | TRBD1 | TRBV15 | TGTGCCACCAGCAGAGGGGGGGACAGGGACCACGAGCAGTACTTC | CATSRGGDRDHEQYF
NA | TRBJ2-4 | NA | TRBV18 | TGTGCCAGCTCACCACCCCTTGTAGCCAAAAACATTCAGTACTTC | CASSPPLVAKNIQYF
once | TRBJ2-7 | NA | TRBV28 | TGTGCCAGCAGCCCTGGACAGCACTACGAGCAGTACTTC | CASSPGQHYEQYF
few | TRBJ2-1 | TRBD2 | TRBV4-3 | TGCGCCAGCAGCCAACTAGCGGGGGGCAGGAATGAGCAGTTCTTC | CASSQLAGGRNEQFF
NA | TRBJ2-7 | NA | TRBV7-9 | TGTGCCAGCAGAACGGTTGGTGAGCAGTACTTC | CASRTVGEQYF
NA | TRBJ2-5 | NA | TRBV27 | TGTGCCAGCAGTTTAAGGGGGCAAGAGACCCAGTACTTC | CASSLRGQETQYF
few | TRBJ2-3 | TRBD2 | TRBV7-9 | TGTGCCAGTGTCGGACTAGCTCCTTCAGATACGCAGTATTTT | CASVGLAPSDTQYF
NA | TRBJ2-7 | NA | TRBV7-2 | TGTGCCAGCAGCTTAGTGGGGGGTTACGAGCAGTACTTC | CASSLVGGYEQYF
NA | TRBJ2-3 | TRBD2 | TRBV7-2 | TGTGCCGGTGGGACTAGCGGCACAGATACGCAGTATTTT | CAGGTSGTDTQYF
NA | TRBJ1-5 | TRBD1 | TRBV5-6 | TGTGCCAGCAGCTCGCGACAGGGTGGTAGCAATCAGCCCCAGCATTTT | CASSSRQGGSNQPQHF
NA | TRBJ2-7 | NA | TRBV18 | TGTGCCAGCTCACCACCGGGGGCCGGGAACGAGCAGTACTTC | CASSPPGAGNEQYF
NA | TRBJ1-4 | NA | TRBV7-3 | TGTGCCAGCAGCCAAACGGGACAAGCTAATGAAAAACTGTTTTTT | CASSQTGQANEKLFF
few | TRBJ2-7 | NA | TRBV7-9 | TGTGCCAGCAGTTACCCTCCCGGACAGTACGAGCAGTACTTC | CASSYPPGQYEQYF
few | TRBJ2-7 | TRBD1 | TRBV5-4 | TGTGCCAGCAGCTTGGCCAGAGGACAGGGGTCTTACGAGCAGTACTTC | CASSLARGQGSYEQYF
NA | TRBJ1-3 | TRBD1 | TRBV18 | TGTGCCAGCTCACCCTTGACAGGGACCGGGGAGAACACCATATATTTT | CASSPLTGTGENTIYF
NA | TRBJ2-3 | NA | TRBV5-1 | TGCGCCAGCAGCTTGGCAGGGGACCTCACGCAGTATTTT | CASSLAGDLTQYF